This record concerns one T cell receptor beta chain sequence. With baseline, cycle 4 day 1, and cycle 7 day 1 as timepoints, blood was sampled. These data are taken from a study of OX40 agonist ivuxolimab in advanced cancers. Study context: Patients were given ivuxolimab, an antibody that agonizes OX40 (CD134).

The germline V gene has CDR1 SGDLS and CDR2 YYNGEE. CDR3 length: 16 amino acids. V dropped 3 bases and J dropped 0; count of bases not matched to a gene: 5. The protocol was immunoSEQ multiplex PCR, while the TCRdb copy is restricted to in-frame clones and leaves out a portion. The table lists approximately 33,000 clones, roughly 90% of them singletons. The source is an adult with an advanced solid tumor such as melanoma, head and neck, liver or kidney cancer. The material was CD4+ or CD8+ T cells sorted from blood, obtained in a trial of the OX40 agonist ivuxolimab. The chain uses TRBV9 and TRBJ2-3; 9 positions agree with TRBD2. CDR3: CASSAGLAYSTDTQYF. The CDR3 nucleotides read TGTGCCAGCAGCGCCGGACTAGCGTATAGCACAGATACGCAGTATTTT.